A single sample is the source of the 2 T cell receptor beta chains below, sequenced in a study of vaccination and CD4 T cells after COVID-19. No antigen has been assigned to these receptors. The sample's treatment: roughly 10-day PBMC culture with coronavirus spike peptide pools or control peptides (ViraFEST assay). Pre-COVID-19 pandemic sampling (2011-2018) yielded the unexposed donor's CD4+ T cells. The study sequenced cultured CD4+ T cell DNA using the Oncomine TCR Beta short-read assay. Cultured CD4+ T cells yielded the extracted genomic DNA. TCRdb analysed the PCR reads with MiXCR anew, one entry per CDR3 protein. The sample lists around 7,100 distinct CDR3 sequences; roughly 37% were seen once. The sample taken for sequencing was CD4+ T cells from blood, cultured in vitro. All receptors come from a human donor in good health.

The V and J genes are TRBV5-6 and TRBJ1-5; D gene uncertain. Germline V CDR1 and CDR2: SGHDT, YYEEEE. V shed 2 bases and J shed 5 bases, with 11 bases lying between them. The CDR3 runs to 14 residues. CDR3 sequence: CASSFRGNDQPQHF. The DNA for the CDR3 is TGTGCCAGCAGCTTTCGGGGAAATGATCAGCCCCAGCATTTT.

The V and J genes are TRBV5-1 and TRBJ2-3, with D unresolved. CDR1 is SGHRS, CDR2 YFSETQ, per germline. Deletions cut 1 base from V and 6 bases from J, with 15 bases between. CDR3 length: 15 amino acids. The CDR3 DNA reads TGCGCCAGCAGCTTGCGACCCTTCGAAATGGATACGCAGTATTTT. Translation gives CASSLRPFEMDTQYF.